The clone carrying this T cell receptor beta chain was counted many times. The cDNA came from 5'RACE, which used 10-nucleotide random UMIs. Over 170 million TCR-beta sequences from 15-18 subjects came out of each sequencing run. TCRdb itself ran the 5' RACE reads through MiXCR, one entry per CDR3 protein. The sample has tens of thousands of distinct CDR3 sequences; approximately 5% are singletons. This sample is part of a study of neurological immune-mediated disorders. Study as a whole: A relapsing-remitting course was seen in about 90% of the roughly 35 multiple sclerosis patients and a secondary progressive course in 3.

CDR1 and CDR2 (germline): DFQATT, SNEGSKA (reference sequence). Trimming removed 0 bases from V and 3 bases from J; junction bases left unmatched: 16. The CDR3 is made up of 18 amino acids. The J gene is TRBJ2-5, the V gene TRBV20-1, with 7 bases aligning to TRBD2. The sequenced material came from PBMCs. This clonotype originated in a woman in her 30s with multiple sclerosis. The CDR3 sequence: CSARDIFSVTGLKETQYF. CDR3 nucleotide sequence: TGCAGTGCTAGAGATATTTTTTCGGTCACGGGACTAAAAGAGACCCAGTACTTC.